This T cell receptor beta chain is drawn from a study of T cell responses to AZD1222 COVID-19 vaccine. Study-level points and caveats: Donors were mostly white British, more females; clonal diversity possibly underestimated. Across the whole spike, CD4 TCRs peaked at regions 160-218 and 743-854. Only a handful of AZD1222 recipients were seropositive at baseline.

Germline CDR1 is SEHNR and CDR2 is FQNEAQ (reference sequence). CDR3 length: 14 residues. The V and J ends lost 2 bases and 5 bases respectively, with 10 bases between them. Sequencing used immunoSEQ multiplex PCR; TCRdb keeps in-frame clones, though not all of them. The table includes about 100,000 clones, roughly 89% detected once. Note on this clone: The antigen is not known.

The TCR originated in an adult in good health. Source: peripheral blood, taken on day 0 of AZD1222 vaccination. The chain carries TRBV7-9 and TRBJ1-5; D remains unclear. The CDR3 is CASSLYGVDQPQHF. The CDR3 DNA is TGTGCCAGCAGCTTATACGGGGTAGATCAGCCCCAGCATTTT.